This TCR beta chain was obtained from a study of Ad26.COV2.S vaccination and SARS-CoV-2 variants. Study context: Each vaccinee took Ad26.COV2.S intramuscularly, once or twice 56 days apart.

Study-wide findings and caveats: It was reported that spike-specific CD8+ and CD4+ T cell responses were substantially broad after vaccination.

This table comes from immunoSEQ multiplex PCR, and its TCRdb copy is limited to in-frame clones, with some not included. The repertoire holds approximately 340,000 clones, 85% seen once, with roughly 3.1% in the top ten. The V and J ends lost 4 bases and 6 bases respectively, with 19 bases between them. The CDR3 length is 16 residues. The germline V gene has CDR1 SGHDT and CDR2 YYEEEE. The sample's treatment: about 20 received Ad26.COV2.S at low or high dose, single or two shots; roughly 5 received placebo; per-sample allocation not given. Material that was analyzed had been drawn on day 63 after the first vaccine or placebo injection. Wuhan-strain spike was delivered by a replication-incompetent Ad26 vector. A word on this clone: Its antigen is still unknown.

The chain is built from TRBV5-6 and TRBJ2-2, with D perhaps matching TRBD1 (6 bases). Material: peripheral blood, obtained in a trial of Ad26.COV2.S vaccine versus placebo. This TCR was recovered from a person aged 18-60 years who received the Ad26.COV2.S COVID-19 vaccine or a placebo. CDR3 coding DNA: TGTGCCAGCAGCAGGCAGTCCAGGGGCCCTCCCGGGGAGCTGTTTTTT. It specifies CASSRQSRGPPGELFF.